This T cell receptor (beta chain) is drawn from a study of spatial heterogeneity in lung cancer. Individually, TCR cDNA molecules were each labelled with a unique molecular identifier. TCRdb used MiXCR to reprocess the 5' RACE reads, holding one entry per CDR3 protein. The sample contains 60,000 to 85,000 distinct CDR3 sequences, less than 9.5% of which appear only once. This clonotype was seen repeatedly, ten times or more. Its specificity is unknown. Broader study findings: Ubiquitous expanded tumor TCRs showed up in blood more at resection than follow-up.

The CDR3 is 14 amino acids. With 2 bases removed from V and 6 bases from J, the gap between germline ends came to 13 bases. Looked up from germline, CDR1 is SGHRS and CDR2 is YFSETQ. Documented time point: blood at routine non-recurrence follow-up after resection. Tumor, nontumor lung or frozen PBMC supplied whole RNA, sequenced without sorting. The sample was PBMCs, taken at follow-up. The receptor comes from a female donor with early-stage non-small cell lung cancer. The V gene is TRBV5-1, the J gene TRBJ2-3; perhaps TRBD2 as D (6 bases). In DNA form, the CDR3 reads TGCGCCAGCAGCTTAGATGTGAGCGGGGATACGCAGTATTTT. Translation: CASSLDVSGDTQYF.